The 5 T cell receptor beta chains in this list originate from one sample, sequenced in a study of cytomegalovirus exposure and HLA in healthy donors. Primers: 60 Vbeta forward and 13 Jbeta reverse. Sequencing was performed with immunoSEQ multiplex PCR; in TCRdb, only in-frame clones are kept and a portion is missing. The table lists 140,000 or so clones, with 0.8% to 1% in the top ten. Specimen: PBMCs. All receptors derive from a male donor in good health and CMV-seronegative.

The chain is built from TRBV18 and TRBJ2-7; 7 bases map to TRBD1. Germline V CDR1 and CDR2: KGHSH, LQKENI. The CDR3 runs to 16 residues. Trimming cost V 3 bases and J 4 bases; bases outside gene matches: 12. The CDR3 spells CASSPQGSGTAYEQYF. CDR3 DNA: TGTGCCAGCTCACCTCAAGGATCCGGGACAGCATACGAGCAGTACTTC.

Notes on this clone: Distinct nucleotide sequences in the sample also encode this CDR3. The V and J genes are TRBV7-6 and TRBJ2-7; 8 nucleotides line up with TRBD1. The CDR3 has 14 residues. After removal of 4 bases from V and 0 bases from J, the junction contained 2 bases not matched to a gene. Germline V gene sequence: CDR1 SGHVS, CDR2 FNYEAQ. CDR3 loop: CASSSGQDSYEQYF. DNA for the CDR3: TGTGCCAGCAGCTCGGGACAGGACTCCTACGAGCAGTACTTC.

V gene TRBV29-1 combines with J gene TRBJ2-1; D uncertain. Trimming stripped 6 bases from V and 2 bases from J, with 5 bases between. The CDR3 consists of 11 residues. Per germline, CDR1 SQVTM and CDR2 ANQGSEA. This CDR3 reads CSVLPYNEQFF. Here the CDR3 DNA reads TGCAGCGTCCTCCCCTACAATGAGCAGTTCTTC.

The CDR3 spells CASSLAVYEQYF. As DNA, the CDR3 is TGTGCCAGCAGCTTGGCCGTATACGAGCAGTACTTC. V is TRBV5-5 and J is TRBJ2-7; D not resolved. The CDR3 consists of 12 residues. Germline V gene lookup returns CDR1 SGHKS and CDR2 YYEKEE (reference sequence). The ends were cut back, 0 bases at V and 4 bases at J, with 5 bases in the middle.

The rearrangement joins TRBV27 to TRBJ1-5; D might be TRBD1 (5 bases). V was cut by 6 bases and J by 4 bases, with 19 bases left in between. The CDR3 sequence is 16 residues long. Per germline, CDR1 MNHEY and CDR2 SMNVEV (reference sequence). The CDR3 nucleotides read TGTGCCAGCAGGGCAGGGACGGGACTTAGTAATCAGCCCCAGCATTTT. Its protein product is CASRAGTGLSNQPQHF.